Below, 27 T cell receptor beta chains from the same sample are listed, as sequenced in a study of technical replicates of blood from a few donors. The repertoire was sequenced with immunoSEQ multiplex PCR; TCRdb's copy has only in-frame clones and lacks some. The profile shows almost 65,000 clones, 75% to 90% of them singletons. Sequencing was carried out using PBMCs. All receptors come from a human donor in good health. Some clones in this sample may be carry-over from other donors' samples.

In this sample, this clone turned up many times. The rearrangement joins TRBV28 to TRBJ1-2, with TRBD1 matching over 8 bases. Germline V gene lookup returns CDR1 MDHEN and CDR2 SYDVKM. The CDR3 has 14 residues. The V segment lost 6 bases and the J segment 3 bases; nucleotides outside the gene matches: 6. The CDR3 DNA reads TGTGCCAGCAGGAGCCAGGGGGCTCACTATGGCTACACCTTC. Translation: CASRSQGAHYGYTF.

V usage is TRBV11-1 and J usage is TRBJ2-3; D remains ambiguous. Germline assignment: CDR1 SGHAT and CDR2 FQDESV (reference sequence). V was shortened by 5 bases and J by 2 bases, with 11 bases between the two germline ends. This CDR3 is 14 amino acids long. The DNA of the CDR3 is TGTGCCAGCAGCCCCGTGGTAGCCACAGATACGCAGTATTTT. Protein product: CASSPVVATDTQYF.

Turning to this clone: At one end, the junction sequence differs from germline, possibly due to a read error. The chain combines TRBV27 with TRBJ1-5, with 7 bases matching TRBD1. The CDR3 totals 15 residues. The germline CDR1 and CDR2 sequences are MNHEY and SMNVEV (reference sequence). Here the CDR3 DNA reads TGTGCCAGCCGACCAAGGACAGGTTTAAATCCGCCCCAGCATTTT. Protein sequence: CASRPRTGLNPPQHF.

The CDR3: CASSDGGGREQFF. The CDR3 DNA reads as TGTGCCAGCAGTGATGGCGGAGGACGTGAGCAGTTCTTC. The rearrangement joins TRBV6-4 to TRBJ2-1; the D gene is possibly TRBD2 (5 bases). The CDR3 has 13 amino acids. Germline V CDR1 and CDR2: MRHNA, SNTAGT. V was pared by 3 bases and J by 9 bases, with 12 bases between.

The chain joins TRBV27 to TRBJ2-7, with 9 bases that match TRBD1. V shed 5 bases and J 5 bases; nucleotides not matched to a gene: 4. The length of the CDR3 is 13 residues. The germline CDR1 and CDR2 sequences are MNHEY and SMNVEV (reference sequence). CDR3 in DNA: TGTGCCAGCAGTAGGGGACAGGGAGACGAGCAGTACTTC. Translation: CASSRGQGDEQYF.

CDR3 amino acids: CASSQALAGVYNEQFF. For the CDR3, the DNA is TGCGCCAGCAGCCAAGCCCTAGCGGGAGTATACAATGAGCAGTTCTTC. The rearrangement links TRBV4-3 to TRBJ2-1; 10 nucleotides agree with TRBD2. Germline CDR1 is LGHNA and CDR2 is YSLEER. CDR3 length: 16 residues. Germline trimming cut 1 base from V and 4 bases from J; bases unmatched to any gene: 4.

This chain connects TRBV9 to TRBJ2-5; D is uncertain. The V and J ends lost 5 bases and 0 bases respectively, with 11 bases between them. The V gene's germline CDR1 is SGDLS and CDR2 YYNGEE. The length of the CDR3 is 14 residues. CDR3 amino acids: CASSPGLNQETQYF. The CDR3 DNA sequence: TGTGCCAGCAGTCCTGGGCTCAACCAAGAGACCCAGTACTTC.

CDR3 bases: TGCGCCAGCAGCTTGGCTTCTTACTCTGGAAACACCATATATTTT. Protein sequence: CASSLASYSGNTIYF. This chain connects TRBV5-1 to TRBJ1-3; D gene ambiguous. The CDR3 extends over 15 amino acids. Trimming pared 0 bases from V and 0 bases from J, leaving 7 bases between. Germline V lookup: CDR1 SGHRS, CDR2 YFSETQ. The full variable domain, its missing parts supplied by reference TRBV5-1 and TRBJ1-3, is KAGVTQTPRYLIKTRGQQVTLSCSPISGHRSVSWYQQTPGQGLQFLFEYFSETQRNKGNFPGRFSGRQFSNSRSEMNVSTLELGDSALYLCASSLASYSGNTIYFGEGSWLTVV.

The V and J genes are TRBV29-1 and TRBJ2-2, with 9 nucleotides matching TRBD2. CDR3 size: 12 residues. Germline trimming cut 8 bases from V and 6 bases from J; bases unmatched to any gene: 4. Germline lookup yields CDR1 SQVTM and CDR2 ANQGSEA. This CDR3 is CSIIAGAGELFF. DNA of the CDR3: TGCAGCATCATAGCGGGAGCCGGGGAGCTGTTTTTT.

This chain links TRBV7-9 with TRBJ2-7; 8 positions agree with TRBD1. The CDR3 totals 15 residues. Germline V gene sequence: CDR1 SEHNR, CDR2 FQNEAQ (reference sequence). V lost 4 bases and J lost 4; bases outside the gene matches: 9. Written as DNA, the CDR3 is TGTGCCAGCAGCTCCACAGGGGGAACAGGGTACGAGCAGTACTTC. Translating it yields CASSSTGGTGYEQYF. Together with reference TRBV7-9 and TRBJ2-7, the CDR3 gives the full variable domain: DTGVSQNPRHKITKRGQNVTFRCDPISEHNRLYWYRQTLGQGPEFLTYFQNEAQLEKSRLLSDRFSAERPKGSFSTLEIQRTEQGDSAMYLCASSSTGGTGYEQYFGPGTRLTVT.

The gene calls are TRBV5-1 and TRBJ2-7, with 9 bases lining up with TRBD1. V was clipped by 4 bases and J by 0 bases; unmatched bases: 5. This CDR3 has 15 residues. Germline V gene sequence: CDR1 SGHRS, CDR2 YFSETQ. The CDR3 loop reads CASSRGQGFSYEQYF. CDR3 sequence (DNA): TGCGCCAGCAGCCGCGGACAGGGGTTCTCCTACGAGCAGTACTTC.

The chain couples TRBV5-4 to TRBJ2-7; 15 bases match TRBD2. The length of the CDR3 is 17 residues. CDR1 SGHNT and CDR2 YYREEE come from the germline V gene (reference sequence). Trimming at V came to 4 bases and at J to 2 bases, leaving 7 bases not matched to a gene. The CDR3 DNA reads TGTGCCAGCAGCCCCGGACTAGCGGGAGGGCCGACCTACGAGCAGTACTTC. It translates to CASSPGLAGGPTYEQYF.

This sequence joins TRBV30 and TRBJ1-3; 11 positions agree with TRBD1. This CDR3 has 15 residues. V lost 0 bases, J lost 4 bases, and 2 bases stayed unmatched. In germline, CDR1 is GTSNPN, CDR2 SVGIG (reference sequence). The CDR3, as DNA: TGTGCCTGGAGTGTGGGACAGGGGGTCGGAAACACCATATATTTT. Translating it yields CAWSVGQGVGNTIYF.

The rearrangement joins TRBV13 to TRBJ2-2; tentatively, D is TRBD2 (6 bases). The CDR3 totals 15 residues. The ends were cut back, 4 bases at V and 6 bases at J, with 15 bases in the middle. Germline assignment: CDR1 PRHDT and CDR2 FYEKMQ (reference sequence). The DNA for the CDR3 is TGTGCCAGCAGCTCCAGACTAGTCCGCGCCGGGGAGCTGTTTTTT. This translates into CASSSRLVRAGELFF. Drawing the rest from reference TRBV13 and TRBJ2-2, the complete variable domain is AAGVIQSPRHLIKEKRETATLKCYPIPRHDTVYWYQQGPGQDPQFLISFYEKMQSDKGSIPDRFSAQQFSDYHSELNMSSLELGDSALYFCASSSRLVRAGELFFGEGSRLTVL.

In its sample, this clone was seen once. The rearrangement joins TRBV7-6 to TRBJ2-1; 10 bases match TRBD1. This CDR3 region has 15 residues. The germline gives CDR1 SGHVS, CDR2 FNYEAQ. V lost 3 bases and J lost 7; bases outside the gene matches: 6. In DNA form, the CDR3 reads TGTGCCAGCAGCTTTGAAGGACAGGGGGGGAATGAGCAGTTCTTC. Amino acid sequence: CASSFEGQGGNEQFF.

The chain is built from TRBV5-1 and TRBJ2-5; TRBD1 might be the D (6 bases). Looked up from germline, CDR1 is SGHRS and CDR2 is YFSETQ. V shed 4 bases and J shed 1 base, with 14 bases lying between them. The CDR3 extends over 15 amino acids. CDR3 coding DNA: TGCGCCAGCAGCGGGAGTCAGGGGCCCCAAGAGACCCAGTACTTC. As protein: CASSGSQGPQETQYF.

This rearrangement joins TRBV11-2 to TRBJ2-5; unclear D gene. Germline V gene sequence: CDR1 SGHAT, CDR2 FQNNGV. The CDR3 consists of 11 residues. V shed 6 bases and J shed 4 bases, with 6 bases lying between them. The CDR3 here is CASSPRETQYF. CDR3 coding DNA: TGTGCCAGCAGTCCTCGAGAGACCCAGTACTTC. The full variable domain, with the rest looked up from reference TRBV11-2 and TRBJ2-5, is EAGVAQSPRYKIIEKRQSVAFWCNPISGHATLYWYQQILGQGPKLLIQFQNNGVVDDSQLPKDRFSAERLKGVDSTLKIQPAKLEDSAVYLCASSPRETQYFGPGTRLLVL.

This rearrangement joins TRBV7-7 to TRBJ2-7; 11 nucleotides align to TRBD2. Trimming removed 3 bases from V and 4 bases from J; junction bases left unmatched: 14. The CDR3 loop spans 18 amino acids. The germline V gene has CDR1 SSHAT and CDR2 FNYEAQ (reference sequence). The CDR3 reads CASSFSFSGRAEPYEQYF. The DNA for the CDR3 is TGTGCCAGCAGCTTCTCTTTTAGCGGGAGGGCAGAGCCTTACGAGCAGTACTTC.

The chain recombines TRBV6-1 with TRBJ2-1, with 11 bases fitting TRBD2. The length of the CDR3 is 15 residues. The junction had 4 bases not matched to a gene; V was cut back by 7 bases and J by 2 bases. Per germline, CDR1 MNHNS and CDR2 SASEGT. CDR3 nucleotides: TGTGCCAGCAAAAATAGCGGGGGGGCCTACAATGAGCAGTTCTTC. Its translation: CASKNSGGAYNEQFF.

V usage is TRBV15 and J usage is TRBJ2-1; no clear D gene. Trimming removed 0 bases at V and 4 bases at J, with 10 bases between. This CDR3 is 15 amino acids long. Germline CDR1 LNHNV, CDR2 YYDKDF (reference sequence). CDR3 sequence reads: CATSRETGFYNEQFF. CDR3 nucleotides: TGTGCCACCAGCAGAGAGACTGGCTTTTACAATGAGCAGTTCTTC.

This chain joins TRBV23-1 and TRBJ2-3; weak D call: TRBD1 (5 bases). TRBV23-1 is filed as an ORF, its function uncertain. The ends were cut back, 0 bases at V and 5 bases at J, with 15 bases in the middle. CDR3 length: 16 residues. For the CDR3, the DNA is TGCGCCAGCAGTCAATCCCCAGGGAAGGAGAAAGATACGCAGTATTTT. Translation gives CASSQSPGKEKDTQYF.

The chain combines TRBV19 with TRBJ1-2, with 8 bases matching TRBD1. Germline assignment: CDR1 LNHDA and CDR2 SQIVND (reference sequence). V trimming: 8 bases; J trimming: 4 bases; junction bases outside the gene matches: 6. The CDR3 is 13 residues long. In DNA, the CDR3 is TGTGCCAGTGGACAGGGTCTTAGCTATGGCTACACCTTC. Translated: CASGQGLSYGYTF.

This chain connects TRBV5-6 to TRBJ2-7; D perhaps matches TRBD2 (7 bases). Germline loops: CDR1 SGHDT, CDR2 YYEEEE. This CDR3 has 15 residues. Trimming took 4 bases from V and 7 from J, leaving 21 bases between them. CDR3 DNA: TGTGCCAGCAGCCAACTGATCGGGGGGCCGGGGGAGCAGTACTTC. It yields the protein CASSQLIGGPGEQYF. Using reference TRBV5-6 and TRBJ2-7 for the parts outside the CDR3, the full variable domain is DAGVTQSPTHLIKTRGQQVTLRCSPKSGHDTVSWYQQALGQGPQFIFQYYEEEERQRGNFPDRFSGHQFPNYSSELNVNALLLGDSALYLCASSQLIGGPGEQYFGPGTRLTVT.

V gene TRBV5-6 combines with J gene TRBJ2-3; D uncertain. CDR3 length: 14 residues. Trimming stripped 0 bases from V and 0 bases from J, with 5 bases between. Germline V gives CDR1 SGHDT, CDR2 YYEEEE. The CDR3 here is CASSLGPSTDTQYF. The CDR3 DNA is TGTGCCAGCAGCTTGGGTCCTAGCACAGATACGCAGTATTTT. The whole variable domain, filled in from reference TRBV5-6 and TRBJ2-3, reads DAGVTQSPTHLIKTRGQQVTLRCSPKSGHDTVSWYQQALGQGPQFIFQYYEEEERQRGNFPDRFSGHQFPNYSSELNVNALLLGDSALYLCASSLGPSTDTQYFGPGTRLTVL.

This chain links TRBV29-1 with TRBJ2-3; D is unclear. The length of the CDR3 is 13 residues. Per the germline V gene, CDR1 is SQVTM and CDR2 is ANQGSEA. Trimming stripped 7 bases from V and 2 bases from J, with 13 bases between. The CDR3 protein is CSARHSITDTQYF. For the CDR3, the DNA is TGCAGCGCAAGACACTCTATCACAGATACGCAGTATTTT.

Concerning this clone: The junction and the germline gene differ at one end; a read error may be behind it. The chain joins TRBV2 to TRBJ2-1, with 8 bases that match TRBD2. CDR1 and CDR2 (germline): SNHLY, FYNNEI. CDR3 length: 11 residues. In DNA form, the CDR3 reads TGTGCCAGCAATGGGGGACTAGGGCGAATCTTC. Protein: CASNGGLGRIF.

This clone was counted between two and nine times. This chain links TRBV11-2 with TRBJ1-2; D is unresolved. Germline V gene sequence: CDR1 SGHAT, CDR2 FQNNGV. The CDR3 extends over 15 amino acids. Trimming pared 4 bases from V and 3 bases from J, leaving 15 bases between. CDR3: CASSSSRVWDYGYTF. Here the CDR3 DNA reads TGTGCCAGCAGCTCATCACGGGTCTGGGACTATGGCTACACCTTC. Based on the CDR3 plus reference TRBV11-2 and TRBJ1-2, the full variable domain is EAGVAQSPRYKIIEKRQSVAFWCNPISGHATLYWYQQILGQGPKLLIQFQNNGVVDDSQLPKDRFSAERLKGVDSTLKIQPAKLEDSAVYLCASSSSRVWDYGYTFGSGTRLTVV.